Below, 20 T cell receptor beta chains from the same sample are listed, as sequenced in a study of CD8 T cells in ankylosing spondylitis. From the 5' RACE reads, TCRdb called clonotypes with MiXCR, one entry per CDR3 protein. The sample yields about 400,000 distinct CDR3 sequences, 20% to 25% seen once. Sample: blood, either unsorted or a sorted T cell fraction (not recorded which). These receptors were obtained from a male donor with ankylosing spondylitis or in good health (not recorded which).

This clonotype was seen a few times. V usage is TRBV30 and J usage is TRBJ2-7; D possibly matches TRBD1 or TRBD2 (6 bases each). This CDR3 has 14 residues. Trimming pared 0 bases from V and 3 bases from J, leaving 12 bases between. In germline, CDR1 is GTSNPN, CDR2 SVGIG (reference sequence). In nucleotides, the CDR3 is TGTGCCTGGAGTGTTGGAGAGGGGGGCTACGAGCAGTACTTC. It specifies CAWSVGEGGYEQYF.

The chain couples TRBV20-1 to TRBJ2-7, with TRBD2 as a possible D gene (5 bases). The CDR3 spans 16 residues. With 3 bases removed from V and 1 base from J, the gap between germline ends came to 19 bases. Per the germline V gene, CDR1 is DFQATT and CDR2 is SNEGSKA (reference sequence). CDR3 protein: CSARGVSRTGSYEQYF. The CDR3 DNA reads as TGCAGTGCTAGGGGAGTTAGTAGGACGGGTTCCTACGAGCAGTACTTC.

The chain combines TRBV7-9 with TRBJ2-7; maybe TRBD1 (6 bases). Germline V lookup: CDR1 SEHNR, CDR2 FQNEAQ (reference sequence). The V gene lost 4 bases and the J gene lost 3 bases, with 16 bases spanning the gap. The length of the CDR3 is 15 residues. The CDR3: CASSSSDSMFYEQYF. The CDR3 DNA follows: TGTGCCAGCAGCTCGTCGGACAGTATGTTCTACGAGCAGTACTTC.

V usage is TRBV6-1 and J usage is TRBJ2-7; 11 bases are shared with TRBD2. Looked up from germline, CDR1 is MNHNS and CDR2 is SASEGT. V was pared by 3 bases and J by 2 bases, with 6 bases of the junction left unmatched. The CDR3 has 16 amino acids. CDR3 loop: CASSDPFSGGAYEQYF. The CDR3 bases are TGTGCCAGCAGTGACCCCTTTAGCGGGGGGGCCTACGAGCAGTACTTC.

CDR3 DNA: TGCGCCAGCAGCCCCAGGCCTGCGGGGGGCTACAATGAGCAGTTCTTC. This encodes CASSPRPAGGYNEQFF. The chain uses TRBV5-1 and TRBJ2-1; 8 positions agree with TRBD2. The germline V gene encodes CDR1 SGHRS and CDR2 YFSETQ. With 4 bases clipped from V and 3 bases from J, the junction kept 9 bases outside the gene matches. The CDR3 spans 16 residues.

Note on this clonotype: Mismatch with germline at one junction end may stem from a read error. The rearrangement uses TRBV11-1 and TRBJ1-1; D ambiguous. CDR1 SGHAT and CDR2 FQDESV come from the germline V gene (reference sequence). This CDR3 spans 15 amino acids. Here the CDR3 reads CASTLNPGMNTEAFF. CDR3 in DNA: TGTGCCAGCACCTTAAACCCCGGCATGAACACTGAAGCTTTCTTT.

The rearrangement links TRBV4-1 to TRBJ2-3, with a tentative D call TRBD2 (6 bases). Per germline, CDR1 MGHRA and CDR2 YSYEKL. The CDR3 is 15 amino acids. Trimming shortened V by 3 bases and J by 0 bases, and 10 bases separated the two germline ends. CDR3 DNA sequence: TGCGCCAGCAGCCACACTAGCACTAGCACAGATACGCAGTATTTT. Translated: CASSHTSTSTDTQYF.

This clonotype was seen a handful of times. The J gene is TRBJ2-5, the V gene TRBV29-1; D is unclear. V dropped 4 bases and J dropped 1 base, with 7 bases sitting between them. The CDR3 length is 12 residues. CDR1 SQVTM and CDR2 ANQGSEA come from the germline V gene. For the CDR3, the DNA is TGCAGCGTTGTGGCTCCCCAAGAGACCCAGTACTTC. This codes for CSVVAPQETQYF.

This clonotype was counted a few times. V and J are TRBV20-1 and TRBJ2-7; D call uncertain. V lost 0 bases, J lost 3 bases, and 9 bases lay in between. Per germline, CDR1 DFQATT and CDR2 SNEGSKA (reference sequence). The CDR3 totals 13 residues. CDR3 DNA sequence: TGCAGTGCTAGAGAGGGTAGGGACTACGAGCAGTACTTC. Its translation: CSAREGRDYEQYF.

Ten or more counts support this clonotype. V usage is TRBV9 and J usage is TRBJ1-2; TRBD1 matches 7 bases. In germline, CDR1 is SGDLS, CDR2 YYNGEE. CDR3 length equals 14 residues. Losses at the gene ends were 3 bases for V and 3 bases for J; bases not matched to a gene: 5. This CDR3 reads CASSARTGDYGYTF. The CDR3 DNA sequence: TGTGCCAGCAGCGCGAGAACAGGGGACTATGGCTACACCTTC.

The J gene is TRBJ2-5, the V gene TRBV4-1; D gene uncertain. Germline CDR1 reads MGHRA; CDR2 reads YSYEKL. CDR3 length: 16 residues. The V gene lost 1 base and the J gene lost 5 bases, with 17 bases spanning the gap. The chain's CDR3 is CASSQAGPGVLETQYF. Here the CDR3 DNA reads TGCGCCAGCAGCCAAGCGGGCCCCGGAGTTCTGGAGACCCAGTACTTC.

V usage is TRBV2 and J usage is TRBJ2-6, with a tentative D call TRBD2 (6 bases). The germline CDR1 and CDR2 sequences are SNHLY and FYNNEI. Trimming pared 2 bases from V and 0 bases from J, leaving 8 bases between. This CDR3 is 16 amino acids long. The CDR3 region has the DNA TGTGCCAGCAGTGAATGGCGGGGCTCTGGGGCCAACGTCCTGACTTTC. Translating it yields CASSEWRGSGANVLTF. Filled out from reference TRBV2 and TRBJ2-6, the complete variable domain reads EPEVTQTPSHQVTQMGQEVILRCVPISNHLYFYWYRQILGQKVEFLVSFYNNEISEKSEIFDDQFSVERPDGSNFTLKIRSTKLEDSAMYFCASSEWRGSGANVLTFGAGSRLTVL.

This clonotype was seen a handful of times. V and J are TRBV7-9 and TRBJ1-4; D is possibly TRBD1 (5 bases). This CDR3 region has 15 residues. Germline CDR1 SEHNR, CDR2 FQNEAQ (reference sequence). V was clipped by 1 base and J by 5 bases, with 11 bases between them. CDR3 coding DNA: TGTGCCAGCAGCTTAGTGGAGGGGCGAAATGAAAAACTGTTTTTT. Protein product: CASSLVEGRNEKLFF.

This clonotype was seen a handful of times. The V gene is TRBV12-3 or TRBV12-4, the J gene TRBJ2-7, with 7 nucleotides matching TRBD1. The CDR3 runs 18 residues. The V gene end was trimmed by 2 bases and the J gene end by 7 bases; junction bases not matched to a gene: 20. The CDR3 DNA reads TGTGCCAGCAGTTTACCGTTTGGTCATGGACAGGCTGCCTTAGAGCAGTACTTC. This gives the protein CASSLPFGHGQAALEQYF.

CDR3 nucleotides: TGTGCCAGCAGACCGCAGACAGGGGGAAGCACCGGGGAGCTGTTTTTT. This gives the protein CASRPQTGGSTGELFF. The V and J genes are TRBV12-3 or TRBV12-4 and TRBJ2-2, with TRBD1 identical over 9 bases. The length of the CDR3 is 16 residues. Germline trimming cut 6 bases from V and 4 bases from J; bases unmatched to any gene: 9.

The CDR3 loop reads CASTLFRDGTYEQYF. The CDR3 coding sequence is TGTGCCAGCACCCTTTTCCGGGACGGGACCTACGAGCAGTACTTC. The rearrangement uses TRBV5-6 and TRBJ2-7; perhaps D is TRBD1 or TRBD2 (5 bases each). V lost 6 bases to trimming and J lost 2 bases, with 18 bases between them. CDR1 SGHDT and CDR2 YYEEEE come from the germline V gene. This CDR3 contains 15 residues.

The rearrangement uses TRBV27 and TRBJ2-2; 9 positions match TRBD1. The germline gives CDR1 MNHEY, CDR2 SMNVEV (reference sequence). The CDR3 totals 15 residues. The trim removed 9 bases at V and 3 bases at J, leaving 8 bases unmatched. CDR3 DNA: TGTGCCAGTTGGGCGGACAGGGGATACACCGGGGAGCTGTTTTTT. This sequence encodes CASWADRGYTGELFF.

This clonotype was seen a few times. The chain is built from TRBV5-1 and TRBJ2-4; D ambiguous. V was trimmed by 0 bases and J by 3 bases, leaving 13 bases between them. This CDR3 has 16 residues. Germline CDR1 and CDR2: SGHRS and YFSETQ. The CDR3, as DNA: TGCGCCAGCAGCTTGGCTATGGCTCGCGACAAAAACATTCAGTACTTC. Encoded protein: CASSLAMARDKNIQYF. Variable domain in full (rest from reference TRBV5-1 and TRBJ2-4): KAGVTQTPRYLIKTRGQQVTLSCSPISGHRSVSWYQQTPGQGLQFLFEYFSETQRNKGNFPGRFSGRQFSNSRSEMNVSTLELGDSALYLCASSLAMARDKNIQYFGAGTRLSVL.

This clonotype was counted only a few times. The chain has TRBV28 and TRBJ2-5; 9 positions match TRBD2. V shed 3 bases, J shed 1 base, and the junction held 3 bases outside the gene matches. Germline assignment: CDR1 MDHEN and CDR2 SYDVKM. This CDR3 is 15 amino acids long. The CDR3 protein is CASSFSGGFQETQYF. The CDR3 DNA follows: TGTGCCAGCAGTTTCAGCGGGGGGTTCCAAGAGACCCAGTACTTC.

This clonotype has a handful of counts. This chain joins TRBV4-2 and TRBJ2-3; the match to TRBD2 covers 10 bases. V shed 3 bases and J 6 bases; nucleotides not matched to a gene: 12. The germline V gene encodes CDR1 LGHNA and CDR2 YNFKEQ. The CDR3 covers 17 residues. The CDR3 loop is CASSHSSAGGPLDTQYF. The CDR3 region has the DNA TGTGCCAGCAGCCACAGCTCAGCGGGGGGGCCACTCGATACGCAGTATTTT.